Listed below are T cell receptor beta chains from one sample, sequenced in a study of T cells after yellow fever vaccination. One entry per CDR3 protein results from TCRdb running MiXCR on the 5' RACE reads. The top ten clones hold roughly 0.93% of a sample with under 300,000 distinct CDR3 sequences, 6.5% to 8.5% of them seen once. The specimen was CD4+ T cells sorted from PBMCs, collected 15 days after the yellow fever booster vaccination. The receptors originated from a young man who received the YFV17D yellow fever vaccine. The CDR3 runs from the conserved cysteine through the conserved F or W. Fields, in order: J gene, V gene, clone size, D gene, CDR3 DNA, CDR3 protein. D genes are given only for firm matches. Clone size appears in some rows only: once, few, many, or a class for an expanded clone.

TRBJ1-4,TRBV28,NA,NA,TGTGCCAGCAGTCTCACAGGGAATGAAAAACTGTTTTTT,CASSLTGNEKLFF
TRBJ2-6,TRBV12-3/TRBV12-4,few,NA,TGTGCCAGCAGTTTGTCCAGGGGGGCCAACGTCCTGACTTTC,CASSLSRGANVLTF
TRBJ2-7,TRBV29-1,once,TRBD1,TGCAGCGTCCTCGGGACAGGTTTCCCCTACGAGCAGTACTTC,CSVLGTGFPYEQYF
TRBJ1-6,TRBV18,NA,NA,TGTGCCAGCTCAACCGGGCCAAATTATAATTCACCCCTCCACTTT,CASSTGPNYNSPLHF
TRBJ2-1,TRBV7-9,NA,NA,TGTGCCAGCAGCTTAGAAAAGTACAATGAGCAGTTCTTC,CASSLEKYNEQFF
TRBJ2-1,TRBV20-1,NA,NA,TGCAGTGCTATAGGGCGGCGCGGGAAGAAAATGGGCGATGAGCAGTTCTTC,CSAIGRRGKKMGDEQFF
TRBJ1-5,TRBV6-2/TRBV6-3,NA,NA,TGTGCCAGCAGTGTCCGGCGTCAGGGGATCAATCAGCCCCAGCATTTT,CASSVRRQGINQPQHF
TRBJ2-7,TRBV5-1,many,TRBD1,TGCGCCAGCAGCTTGGGGGCAGGGGGCTCCTACGAGCAGTACTTC,CASSLGAGGSYEQYF
TRBJ2-5,TRBV7-9,NA,NA,TGTGCCAGCAGCTTAGGGCTACTCGTACAAGAGACCCAGTACTTC,CASSLGLLVQETQYF
TRBJ2-1,TRBV24-1,many,NA,TGTGCCACCAGTGCTACAGGAAATGAGCAGTTCTTC,CATSATGNEQFF
TRBJ2-1,TRBV12-3/TRBV12-4,few,NA,TGTGCCAGCAGTTTTATTAGGCAGGGGAATGAGCAGTTCTTC,CASSFIRQGNEQFF
TRBJ1-2,TRBV2,many,NA,TGTGCCAGCAGTGAGGACAGTTATGGCTACACCTTC,CASSEDSYGYTF
TRBJ2-1,TRBV19,NA,TRBD2,TGTGCCAGTAGTCCCCCGAGACTAGCGGGTTACTACAATGAGCAGTTCTTC,CASSPPRLAGYYNEQFF
TRBJ2-5,TRBV20-1,many,NA,TGCAGTGCTAGAGAAAGCTTAAGGTCGGAGACCCAGTACTTC,CSARESLRSETQYF
TRBJ2-5,TRBV5-1,few,TRBD2,TGCGCCAGCAGCGGCCCGGGGGGGGTGTACCAAGAGACCCAGTACTTC,CASSGPGGVYQETQYF
TRBJ2-7,TRBV3-1,NA,NA,TGTGCCAGCAGCCAAGATTGGCGCATGCAGTACTTC,CASSQDWRMQYF
TRBJ2-2,TRBV5-5,NA,NA,TGTGCCAGCAGCCCCGGGAGCCTCGGCGGCACCGGGGAGCTGTTTTTT,CASSPGSLGGTGELFF
TRBJ1-6,TRBV6-1,few,NA,TGTGCCAGCAGTGAAGTGGAGAGCTCCTATAATTCACCCCTCCACTTT,CASSEVESSYNSPLHF
TRBJ2-5,TRBV20-1,NA,TRBD2,TGCAGTGCTATCTCCGGGACTATAGAGACCCAGTACTTC,CSAISGTIETQYF
TRBJ1-2,TRBV5-1,NA,NA,TGCGCCAGCAGCTTGTCAGATAACTATGGCTACACCTTC,CASSLSDNYGYTF
TRBJ1-4,TRBV18,few,NA,TGTGCCAGCTCACCGAGGCAGACGAATGAAAAACTGTTTTTT,CASSPRQTNEKLFF
TRBJ2-1,TRBV7-2,few,NA,TGTGCCAGCAGTCTAGTGATTGAGCAGTTCTTC,CASSLVIEQFF
TRBJ2-5,TRBV19,NA,NA,TGTGCCAGTAGTATATCTAGGGAAGGGACCCAGTACTTC,CASSISREGTQYF
TRBJ2-7,TRBV5-6,few,NA,TGTGCCAGCAGCCCTGGTGTTTCGGCTGACTACGAGCAGTACTTC,CASSPGVSADYEQYF
TRBJ2-7,TRBV11-2,few,TRBD2,TGTGCCAGCAGGTTCGGGAGGACCTACGAGCAGTACTTC,CASRFGRTYEQYF
TRBJ2-5,TRBV6-1,few,TRBD2,TGTGCCAGCACCACACAAGCGGGACTAGCGGATCAAGAGACCCAGTACTTC,CASTTQAGLADQETQYF
TRBJ2-1,TRBV4-3,few,TRBD1,TGCGCCAGCAGCCAACGGGACAGAGACAATGAGCAGTTCTTC,CASSQRDRDNEQFF
TRBJ2-1,TRBV2,many,TRBD2,TGTGCCAGCAGTCTTCTAGCGGGGGGGAATGAGCAGTTCTTC,CASSLLAGGNEQFF
TRBJ2-7,TRBV5-1,NA,TRBD2,TGCGCCAGCAGCTCCCCTAGCGGGAGGGCCTTCTACGAGCAGCACTTC,CASSSPSGRAFYEQHF
TRBJ2-1,TRBV6-2/TRBV6-3,few,TRBD1,TGTGCCAGCAGACGGACAGGTTTGGATGAGCAGTTCTTC,CASRRTGLDEQFF
TRBJ2-4,TRBV2,few,NA,TGTGCCAGCTGTGGTGAGACAGAGTCAAAAAACATTCAGTACTTC,CASCGETESKNIQYF
TRBJ2-7,TRBV20-1,medium-sized,TRBD2,TGCAGTGCTAGTATACTAGCGGGAGCCCAGGGCGTACACGAGCAGTACTTC,CSASILAGAQGVHEQYF
TRBJ2-3,TRBV6-1,few,NA,TGTGCCAGCAGCCCCATGGCTGTAGCTAGCACAGATACGCAGTATTTT,CASSPMAVASTDTQYF
TRBJ2-1,TRBV5-1,many,NA,TGCGCCAGCAGCCAGTGGGGTGAGCAGTTCTTC,CASSQWGEQFF
TRBJ2-3,TRBV2,NA,NA,TGTGCCAGCAGTGAGCGGCTAGGGGTAGATACGCAGTATTTT,CASSERLGVDTQYF
TRBJ2-7,TRBV20-1,few,TRBD2,TGCAGTGCACCTCTGGCGGGAGGGCAATACGAGCAGTACTTC,CSAPLAGGQYEQYF
TRBJ2-7,TRBV6-5,NA,TRBD2,TGTGCCAGCAGTTACACGGCGGGAGGGCCGGCCGAGCAGTACTTC,CASSYTAGGPAEQYF
TRBJ2-7,TRBV5-1,NA,TRBD2,TGCGCCAGCAGCTTAGGTAGCGGGATAGGCGAGCAGTACTTC,CASSLGSGIGEQYF
TRBJ2-2,TRBV10-3,few,TRBD2,TGTGCCATCAGTGACCTAGCGGGAGAAGAGGCCGGGGAGCTGTTTTTT,CAISDLAGEEAGELFF
TRBJ1-1,TRBV6-5,many,NA,TGTGCCAGCAGTTACTCTGGGAGATCGGCTGAAGCTTTCTTT,CASSYSGRSAEAFF
TRBJ2-2,TRBV9,many,TRBD2,TGTGCCAGCAGCTCCCAGGTGGCGGGAGCTGTCGGGGAGCTGTTTTTT,CASSSQVAGAVGELFF
TRBJ1-5,TRBV5-5,few,TRBD1,TGTGCCAGCAGCTCAGTACCGGGACAGAGGCCCCAGCATTTT,CASSSVPGQRPQHF
TRBJ1-1,TRBV10-3,many,NA,TGTGCCATCAGTGATTCGGGAGGCATGAACACTGAAGCTTTCTTT,CAISDSGGMNTEAFF
TRBJ2-1,TRBV12-3/TRBV12-4,many,NA,TGTGCCTGCGGGATTTACAATGAGCAGTTCTTC,CACGIYNEQFF
TRBJ1-1,TRBV20-1,few,NA,TGCAGTGCTAGTAGGTCAGGGCGGACTGAAGCTTTCTTT,CSASRSGRTEAFF
TRBJ1-2,TRBV29-1,NA,NA,TGCAGCGTTGCGATTCACGAGGGTGATGGCTACACCTTC,CSVAIHEGDGYTF
TRBJ2-3,TRBV19,NA,TRBD2,TGTGCCAGTAGTATTGGACTAGCGGGCACAGATACGCAGTATTTT,CASSIGLAGTDTQYF
TRBJ1-2,TRBV6-5,few,NA,TGTGCCAGCAGTTATAACGGCCGCGCTAACTATGGCTACACCTTC,CASSYNGRANYGYTF